A selection of T cell receptor beta chains follows, all from one sample in a study of shared clonotypes between healthy human individuals. The method was immunoSEQ multiplex PCR; TCRdb's version includes in-frame clones alone and lacks a portion of them. The table has some 2 million clones, around 96% seen once. Sequencing was performed on naive CD8+ T cells sorted from blood. The receptors derive from a man between 18 and 29 years old in good health. CDR3s include the opening cysteine and the closing phenylalanine or tryptophan. A D gene is named only where the DNA matches it firmly. The size entry is marked missing in some rows and otherwise reads once, few, many or a size class.

clone_size j_call d_call v_call cdr3_nt cdr3_aa
once TRBJ1-2 - TRBV7-8 TGTGCCAGCAGCGGGAGGGTAAACTATGGCTACACCTTC CASSGRVNYGYTF
few TRBJ1-1 - TRBV27 TGTGCCAGCCGCGGGGGCTCGTATTTTGGTGAAGCTTTCTTT CASRGGSYFGEAFF
- TRBJ2-7 - TRBV6-5 TGTGCCAGCGGCCCGCCTGGGGTCGAGCAGTACTTC CASGPPGVEQYF
- TRBJ2-7 - TRBV19 TGTGCCAGTAATGAGGGCGGACCTTTGGACGAGCAGTACTTC CASNEGGPLDEQYF
- TRBJ2-3 - TRBV13 TGTGCCAGCAGAGTCGGAGCAGATACGCAGTATTTT CASRVGADTQYF
- TRBJ1-1 - TRBV30 TGTGCCTGGGCTGAGACAGACACTGAAGCTTTCTTT CAWAETDTEAFF
- TRBJ1-1 - TRBV7-9 TGTGCCAGCAGCTTAGCTGTACGGACAGCGAACACTGCAGCTTTCTTT CASSLAVRTANTAAFF
- TRBJ2-7 - TRBV27 TGTGCCAGCAGTTTAACGGGGGGCTTGTACGAGCAGTACTTC CASSLTGGLYEQYF
- TRBJ1-6 - TRBV27 TGTGCCAGCAGTAGGGACACACGATTCTATAATTCACCCCTCCACTTT CASSRDTRFYNSPLHF
- TRBJ1-6 - TRBV6-5 TGTGCCAGCCTCGGGGGTTATAATTCACCCCTCCACTTT CASLGGYNSPLHF
- TRBJ2-1 TRBD2 TRBV11-3 TGTGCCAGCAGCTTCCTACCAGCGGGGGGCCCCAAACCCCCCTACAATGAGCAGTTCTTC CASSFLPAGGPKPPYNEQFF
- TRBJ1-4 - TRBV9 TGTGCCAGCAGCGCCGGAGGCGGTGAAAAACTGTTTTTT CASSAGGGEKLFF
- TRBJ2-7 - TRBV6-1 TGTGCCAGCAGTGATGACCCCTCCCTGGGGTGGGAGCAGTACTTC CASSDDPSLGWEQYF
once TRBJ2-7 - TRBV13 TGTGCCAGCAGCTATCAGGGGACCTACGAGCAGTACTTC CASSYQGTYEQYF
- TRBJ2-7 TRBD1 TRBV28 TGTGCCAGCAGCCTCGGGACAGGGTGGGACTACGAGCAGTACTTC CASSLGTGWDYEQYF
- TRBJ2-1 TRBD2 TRBV7-2 TGTGCCAGCAGCTTCTCGGGACTAGCGGGAACTGAGCAGTTCTTC CASSFSGLAGTEQFF
- TRBJ2-1 TRBD2 TRBV5-6 TGTGCCAGCAGCCCTACCGGACTAGCGGGAGAGCAGTTCTTC CASSPTGLAGEQFF
- TRBJ2-3 - TRBV13 TGTGCCAGCAGCTTAGCTGGGACTAGCACAGATACGCAGTATTTT CASSLAGTSTDTQYF
once TRBJ2-1 - TRBV4-1 TGCGCCAGCAGCCAAGTCGGCCTACTAGTCGGCAATGAGCAGTTCTTC CASSQVGLLVGNEQFF
once TRBJ2-7 TRBD2 TRBV7-2 TGTGCCAGCAGCTTTTTAGGGGAGGGTGCCGAGCAGTACTTC CASSFLGEGAEQYF
- TRBJ2-7 - TRBV5-1 TGCGCCAGCAGCGATGGGTCAGGCTACGAGCAGTACTTC CASSDGSGYEQYF
- TRBJ2-3 TRBD1 TRBV28 TGTGCCAGCCGGACAGGGTGGGGCACAGATACGCAGTATTTT CASRTGWGTDTQYF
- TRBJ2-7 - TRBV13 TGTGCCAGCAGCTGGGACCGAGCCTACGAGCAGTACTTC CASSWDRAYEQYF
- TRBJ2-5 TRBD1 TRBV28 TGTGCCAGCAGTTTTCAGACAGGGCGGGAGACCCAGTACTTC CASSFQTGRETQYF
- TRBJ1-2 - TRBV30 TGTGCCTGGAGTGTACCGGCTTCCCCCTATGGCTACACCTTC CAWSVPASPYGYTF
once TRBJ1-2 TRBD1 TRBV28 TGTGCCAGCAGTTTTGGAGGGGGCTTTGGCTATGGCTACACCTTC CASSFGGGFGYGYTF
- TRBJ1-1 - TRBV6-5 TGTGCCAGCAGTTACGGGCAAGCAGCTTTCTTT CASSYGQAAFF
- TRBJ1-2 TRBD1 TRBV9 TGTGCCAGCAGCCTCGGGACAGACTATGGCTACACCTTC CASSLGTDYGYTF
- TRBJ2-1 - TRBV5-1 TGCGCCAGCAGCTTGGAATGGGGAGAGGATGAGCAGTTCTTC CASSLEWGEDEQFF
- TRBJ1-6 - TRBV28 TGTGCCAGCAGTCCCCTGGGACAAGATAATTCACCCCTCCACTTT CASSPLGQDNSPLHF
- TRBJ2-2 TRBD2 TRBV27 TGTGCCAGCTTAAGCGCAGCGGGAGGGCCTATGGACACCGGGGAGCTGTTTTTT CASLSAAGGPMDTGELFF
- TRBJ2-3 TRBD1 TRBV5-6 TGTGCCAGCAGCTTGGGGGTACCGGGGACAGGGCTTGCAGATACGCAGTATTTT CASSLGVPGTGLADTQYF
- TRBJ2-1 - TRBV29-1 TGCAGCGTAGAGGGAACAGGGTGGGAATACAATGAGCAGTTCTTC CSVEGTGWEYNEQFF
once TRBJ2-1 TRBD1 TRBV19 TGTGCCAGTAGTGGCCGGGACAGTCCATACAATGAGCAGTTCTTC CASSGRDSPYNEQFF
once TRBJ1-3 - TRBV4-1 TGCGCCAGCAGCCAAGAACGGGAACCGGTCGGAAACACCATATATTTT CASSQEREPVGNTIYF
- TRBJ2-7 TRBD1 TRBV4-1 TGCGCCAGCAGCCAAGGTCCCCGGGACAGTTACGAGCAGTACTTC CASSQGPRDSYEQYF
- TRBJ1-1 - TRBV7-9 TGTGCCAGCAGCTTACTGGCGGCCACGAACACTGAAGCTTTCTTT CASSLLAATNTEAFF
- TRBJ2-1 TRBD2 TRBV10-3 TGTGCCATCAGCGACGGGACTAGCGGGGGGCCCTGGAATGAGCAGTTCTTC CAISDGTSGGPWNEQFF
- TRBJ2-3 - TRBV7-9 TGTGCCAGCAGCTTAGGTCCAGGGTCCACAGATACGCAGTATTTT CASSLGPGSTDTQYF
- TRBJ2-3 TRBD2 TRBV7-9 TGTGCCAGCAGCTCAGGGACTAGCGGGCGATTCACAGATACGCAGTATTTT CASSSGTSGRFTDTQYF
- TRBJ2-5 - TRBV5-1 TGCGCCAGCAGCTTGGCCCTTGAGAGGGAGACCCAGTACTTC CASSLALERETQYF
- TRBJ2-1 TRBD2 TRBV7-7 TGTGCTAGCAGCTTTGGCGGGGGGAGTAATGAGCAGTTCTTC CASSFGGGSNEQFF
- TRBJ2-7 - TRBV28 TGTGCCAGCGCCCTTCCGGCGGGGTGGTCCTACGAGCAGTACTTC CASALPAGWSYEQYF
- TRBJ2-7 TRBD1 TRBV7-6 TGTGCCAGCAGCTCCTCCGGGACAGGACACTACGAGCAGTACTTC CASSSSGTGHYEQYF
- TRBJ2-3 - TRBV13 TGTGCCAGCAGCTTAGGAGAGGATACGCAGTATTTT CASSLGEDTQYF
- TRBJ2-1 TRBD2 TRBV2 TGTGCCAGCGTACGACTAGCGGGAGGTACCGATGAGCAGTTCTTC CASVRLAGGTDEQFF
- TRBJ1-1 TRBD1 TRBV23-1 TGCGCCAGCACCCCCGTTCGTTCGGGACAGGCTTATATGAACACTGAAGCTTTCTTT CASTPVRSGQAYMNTEAFF